This section outlines one T cell receptor beta chain sequence together with its context. The antigen is not known. A much more abundant neighbour one base away suggests this may be a read error. Preparation methods for the bulk TCR libraries were those previously described, with listed TCR primers. MiXCR, applied by TCRdb to the PCR reads, yields one record per CDR3 protein. The data show over 300,000 distinct CDR3 sequences, roughly 23% seen once. V was clipped by 5 bases and J by 3 bases, with 11 bases between them. Germline V CDR1 and CDR2: GTSNPN, SVGIG (reference sequence). CDR3 size: 12 residues. The data originate from a study of molecular identifiers for immune sequencing clone quantification. Study results and caveats: Barcode-sharing identical TCR molecules could underestimate highly expanded clone sizes. Jurkat TCR RNA spiked in from one cell (amid some 1 million naive cells) was reportedly detectable.

What was sequenced was naive CD8+ T cells from blood, with Jurkat cell RNA spiked in. Subset specified: FACS-sorted CD8+CD4-CCR7+CD45RA+ naive T cells. The source is a human donor in good health. Some libraries in this study had Jurkat cell RNA spiked in. The chain uses TRBV30 and TRBJ2-7; tentatively, D is TRBD1 (6 bases). DNA of the CDR3: TGTGCCTGGGCACCAGGGGACTACGAGCAGTACTTC. It is translated as CAWAPGDYEQYF.